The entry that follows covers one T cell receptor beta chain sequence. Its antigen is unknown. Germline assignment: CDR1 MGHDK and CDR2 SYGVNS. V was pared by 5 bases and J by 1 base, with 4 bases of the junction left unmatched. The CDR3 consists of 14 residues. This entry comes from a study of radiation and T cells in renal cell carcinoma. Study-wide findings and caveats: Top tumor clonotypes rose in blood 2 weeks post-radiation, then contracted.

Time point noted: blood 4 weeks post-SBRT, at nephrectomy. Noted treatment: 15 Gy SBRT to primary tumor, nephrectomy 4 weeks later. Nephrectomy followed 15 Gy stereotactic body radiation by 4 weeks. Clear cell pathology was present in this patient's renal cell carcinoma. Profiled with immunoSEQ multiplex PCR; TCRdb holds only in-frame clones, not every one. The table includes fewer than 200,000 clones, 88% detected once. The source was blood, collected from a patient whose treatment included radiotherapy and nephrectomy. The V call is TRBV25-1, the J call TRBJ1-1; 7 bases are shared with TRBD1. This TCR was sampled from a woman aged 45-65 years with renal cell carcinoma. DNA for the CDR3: TGTGCCAGCAGTTCTCACAGGGGGAACACTGAAGCTTTCTTT. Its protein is CASSSHRGNTEAFF.